The 8 T cell receptor beta chains given below trace back to one sample, sequenced in a study of OX40 agonist ivuxolimab in advanced cancers. Here immunoSEQ multiplex PCR was the method, and the copy in TCRdb shows in-frame clones only, minus some. The table includes 35,000 to 40,000 clones, 87% detected once. Here the sequenced sample was CD4+ or CD8+ T cells sorted from blood, taken in a trial of the OX40 agonist ivuxolimab. The receptors shown here come from an adult with an advanced solid tumor such as melanoma, head and neck, liver or kidney cancer.

This clone was counted between two and nine times. This sequence joins TRBV7-8 and TRBJ1-6; D uncertain. The CDR3 loop spans 16 amino acids. With 5 bases removed from V and 8 bases from J, the gap between germline ends came to 19 bases. Germline values: CDR1 SGHVS, CDR2 FQNEAQ. CDR3 bases: TGTGCCAGCAGCCTAGTGGGGAGAGCCGGCGATTCACCCCTCCACTTT. It yields the protein CASSLVGRAGDSPLHF.

The V call is TRBV7-9, the J call TRBJ2-7, with 9 bases aligning to TRBD2. Germline V lookup: CDR1 SEHNR, CDR2 FQNEAQ (reference sequence). V lost 5 bases and J lost 2; bases outside the gene matches: 4. CDR3 length: 14 amino acids. Here the CDR3 reads CASSPGLATYEQYF. CDR3 nucleotide sequence: TGTGCCAGCAGCCCGGGACTAGCTACCTACGAGCAGTACTTC.

This clone was observed a single time. The chain joins TRBV9 to TRBJ2-7; weak D call: TRBD2 (6 bases). Germline CDR1 and CDR2: SGDLS and YYNGEE. This CDR3 comprises 15 residues. Trimming left V 0 bases short and J 1 base short, with 11 bases between. The CDR3: CASSVEGGVSYEQYF. Written as DNA, the CDR3 is TGTGCCAGCAGCGTAGAAGGAGGGGTATCCTACGAGCAGTACTTC.

This chain links TRBV19 with TRBJ2-7, with 7 positions matching TRBD2. The germline CDR1 and CDR2 sequences are LNHDA and SQIVND (reference sequence). After removal of 10 bases from V and 3 bases from J, the junction contained 12 bases not matched to a gene. The CDR3 is 14 amino acids. CDR3: CATDSGTNLYEQYF. The DNA of the CDR3 is TGTGCCACCGACTCCGGGACTAATCTCTACGAGCAGTACTTC.

This clone was seen once. This chain links TRBV19 with TRBJ2-7; no definite D call. The V end was cut by 1 base, the J end by 6 bases, with 13 bases between. The CDR3 is 14 residues long. CDR1 is LNHDA and CDR2 is SQIVND in the germline V gene (reference sequence). CDR3 nucleotide sequence: TGTGCCAGTAGTATAGCCACGGATTCTTTCGAGCAGTACTTC. Translated: CASSIATDSFEQYF.

The chain combines TRBV9 with TRBJ2-7; 8 bases agree with TRBD2. The CDR3 totals 16 residues. Per the germline V gene, CDR1 is SGDLS and CDR2 is YYNGEE. The trim removed 0 bases at V and 3 bases at J, leaving 8 bases unmatched. The CDR3 DNA reads as TGTGCCAGCAGCGTAGGATCCAGCGGGGGAGTCTACGAGCAGTACTTC. It yields the protein CASSVGSSGGVYEQYF. Full variable domain (remainder filled in from reference TRBV9 and TRBJ2-7): DSGVTQTPKHLITATGQRVTLRCSPRSGDLSVYWYQQSLDQGLQFLIQYYNGEERAKGNILERFSAQQFPDLHSELNLSSLELGDSALYFCASSVGSSGGVYEQYFGPGTRLTVT.

This clone was seen a single time. The gene calls are TRBV30 and TRBJ2-7; D gene uncertain. Trimming pared 2 bases from V and 0 bases from J, leaving 8 bases between. CDR1 is GTSNPN, CDR2 SVGIG, per germline (reference sequence). CDR3 length equals 13 residues. In DNA form, the CDR3 reads TGTGCCTGGAGTCTAACCAGCTCCTACGAGCAGTACTTC. It translates to CAWSLTSSYEQYF.

The J gene is TRBJ2-7, the V gene TRBV11-2, with TRBD2 identical over 10 bases. The V gene's germline CDR1 is SGHAT and CDR2 FQNNGV. The CDR3 consists of 16 residues. The V segment lost 5 bases and the J segment 4 bases; nucleotides outside the gene matches: 11. The CDR3 spells CASSQGRLAGAYEQYF. DNA of the CDR3: TGTGCCAGCAGCCAGGGTAGGCTAGCGGGAGCTTACGAGCAGTACTTC. The complete variable domain, with remaining parts taken from reference TRBV11-2 and TRBJ2-7, reads EAGVAQSPRYKIIEKRQSVAFWCNPISGHATLYWYQQILGQGPKLLIQFQNNGVVDDSQLPKDRFSAERLKGVDSTLKIQPAKLEDSAVYLCASSQGRLAGAYEQYFGPGTRLTVT.